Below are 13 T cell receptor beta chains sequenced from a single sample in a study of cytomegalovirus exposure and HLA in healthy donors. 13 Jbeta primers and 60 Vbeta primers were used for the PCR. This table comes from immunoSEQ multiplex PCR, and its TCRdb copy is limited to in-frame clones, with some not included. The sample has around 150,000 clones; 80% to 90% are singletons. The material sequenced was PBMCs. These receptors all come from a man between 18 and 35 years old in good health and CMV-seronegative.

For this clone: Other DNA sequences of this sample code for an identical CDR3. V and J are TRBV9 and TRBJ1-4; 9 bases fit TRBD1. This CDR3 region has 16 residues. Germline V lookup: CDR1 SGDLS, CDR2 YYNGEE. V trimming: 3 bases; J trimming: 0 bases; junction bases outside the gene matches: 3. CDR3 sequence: CASSGRQGATNEKLFF. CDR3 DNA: TGTGCCAGCAGCGGCCGACAGGGGGCAACTAATGAAAAACTGTTTTTT.

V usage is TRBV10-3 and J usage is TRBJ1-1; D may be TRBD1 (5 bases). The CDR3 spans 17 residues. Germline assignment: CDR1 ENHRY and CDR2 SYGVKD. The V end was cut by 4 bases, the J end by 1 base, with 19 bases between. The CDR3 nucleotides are TGTGCCATCAGTGCCTTGGACCCCAGACAGCCGAACACTGAAGCTTTCTTT. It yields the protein CAISALDPRQPNTEAFF.

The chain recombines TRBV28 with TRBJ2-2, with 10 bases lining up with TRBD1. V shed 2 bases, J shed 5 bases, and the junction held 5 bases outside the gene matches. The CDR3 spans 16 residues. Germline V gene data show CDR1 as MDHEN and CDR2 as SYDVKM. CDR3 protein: CASSLRQGAGTGELFF. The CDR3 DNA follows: TGTGCCAGCAGTTTAAGACAGGGGGCCGGGACCGGGGAGCTGTTTTTT.

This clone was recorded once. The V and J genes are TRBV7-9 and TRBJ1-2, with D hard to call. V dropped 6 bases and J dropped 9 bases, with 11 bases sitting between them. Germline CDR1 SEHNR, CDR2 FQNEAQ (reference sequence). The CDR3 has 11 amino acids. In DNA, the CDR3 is TGTGCCAGCAGTGAGTCGGAGAGCTACACCTTC. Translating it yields CASSESESYTF. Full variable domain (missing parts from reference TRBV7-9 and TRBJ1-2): DTGVSQNPRHKITKRGQNVTFRCDPISEHNRLYWYRQTLGQGPEFLTYFQNEAQLEKSRLLSDRFSAERPKGSFSTLEIQRTEQGDSAMYLCASSESESYTFGSGTRLTVV.

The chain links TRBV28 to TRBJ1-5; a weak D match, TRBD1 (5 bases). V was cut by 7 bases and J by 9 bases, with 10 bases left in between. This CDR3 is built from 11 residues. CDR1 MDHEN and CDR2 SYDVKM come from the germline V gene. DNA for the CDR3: TGTGCCAGCACCTCCGGGGGGCCCCAGCATTTT. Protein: CASTSGGPQHF.

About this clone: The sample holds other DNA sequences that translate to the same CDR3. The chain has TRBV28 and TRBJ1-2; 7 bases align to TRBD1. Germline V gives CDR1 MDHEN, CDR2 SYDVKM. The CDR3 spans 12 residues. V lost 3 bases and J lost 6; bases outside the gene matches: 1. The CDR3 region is CASSLGQHGYTF. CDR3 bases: TGTGCCAGCAGTTTGGGACAGCATGGCTACACCTTC.

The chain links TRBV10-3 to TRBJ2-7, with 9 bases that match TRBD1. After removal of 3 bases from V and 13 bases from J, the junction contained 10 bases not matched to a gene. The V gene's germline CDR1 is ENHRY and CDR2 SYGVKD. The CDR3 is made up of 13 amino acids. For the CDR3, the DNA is TGTGCCATCAGTGACACCGGGACAGGGATCGTTTACTTC. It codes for CAISDTGTGIVYF.

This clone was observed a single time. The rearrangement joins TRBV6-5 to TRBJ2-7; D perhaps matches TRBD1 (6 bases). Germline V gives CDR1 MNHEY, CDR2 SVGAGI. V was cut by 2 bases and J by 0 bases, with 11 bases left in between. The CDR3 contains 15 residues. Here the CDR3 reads CASSYRGQLSYEQYF. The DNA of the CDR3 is TGTGCCAGCAGTTACCGAGGACAGCTCTCCTACGAGCAGTACTTC.

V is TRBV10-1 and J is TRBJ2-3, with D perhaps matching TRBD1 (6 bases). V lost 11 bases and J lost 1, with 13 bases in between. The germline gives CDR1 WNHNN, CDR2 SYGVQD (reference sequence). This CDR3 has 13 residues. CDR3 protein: CAGQLGGTDTQYF. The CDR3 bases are TGCGCCGGACAGCTAGGCGGCACAGATACGCAGTATTTT.

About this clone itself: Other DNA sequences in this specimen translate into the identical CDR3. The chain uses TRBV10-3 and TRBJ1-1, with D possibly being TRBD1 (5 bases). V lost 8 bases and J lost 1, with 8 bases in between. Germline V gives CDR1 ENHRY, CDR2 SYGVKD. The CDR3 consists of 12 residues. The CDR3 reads CAIGGANTEAFF. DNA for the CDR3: TGTGCCATCGGAGGGGCGAACACTGAAGCTTTCTTT.

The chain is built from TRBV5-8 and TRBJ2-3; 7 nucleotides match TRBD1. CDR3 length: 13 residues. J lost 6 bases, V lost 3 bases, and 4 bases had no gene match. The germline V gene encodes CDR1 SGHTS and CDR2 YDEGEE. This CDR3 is CASSWDRGDTQYF. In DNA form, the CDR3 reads TGTGCCAGCAGCTGGGACAGAGGGGATACGCAGTATTTT.

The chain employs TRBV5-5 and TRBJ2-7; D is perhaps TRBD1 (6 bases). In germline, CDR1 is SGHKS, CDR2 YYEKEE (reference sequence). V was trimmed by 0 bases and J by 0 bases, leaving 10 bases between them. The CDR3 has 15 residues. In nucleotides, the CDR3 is TGTGCCAGCAGCTTGGTGGACAGAGACTCCTACGAGCAGTACTTC. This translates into CASSLVDRDSYEQYF.

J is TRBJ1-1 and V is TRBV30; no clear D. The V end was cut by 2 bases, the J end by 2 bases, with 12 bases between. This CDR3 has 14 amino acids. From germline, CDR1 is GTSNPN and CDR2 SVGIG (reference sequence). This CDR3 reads CAWSTSDNNTEAFF. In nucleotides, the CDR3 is TGTGCCTGGAGTACCTCAGACAACAACACTGAAGCTTTCTTT.